A single sample is the source of the 13 T cell receptor beta chains below, sequenced in a study of blood T cell repertoires in COVID-19. Repertoires were generated with immunoSEQ multiplex PCR, while TCRdb's copy carries only in-frame clones and drops some. This sample yields about 200,000 clones, of which around 84% are seen a single time; around a sixth belongs to the top ten. The sequenced sample consisted of PBMCs or T cells enriched from blood (not recorded which). These receptor sequences come from a middle-aged man who had recovered from COVID-19.

This clone was detected only once. This chain uses TRBV27 with TRBJ1-2; D perhaps matches TRBD1 (6 bases). Germline CDR1 reads MNHEY; CDR2 reads SMNVEV (reference sequence). The CDR3 covers 16 residues. V lost 5 bases and J lost 8, with 24 bases in between. CDR3 DNA sequence: TGTGCCAGCAGTCTTCTATCCCGAGCGACAGGAGAGGGCTACACCTTC. Its translation is CASSLLSRATGEGYTF.

This clone was seen a handful of times. The genes are TRBV9 and TRBJ2-2; TRBD2 matches 9 bases. The CDR3 runs to 16 residues. Germline lookup yields CDR1 SGDLS and CDR2 YYNGEE. Trimming removed 1 base from V and 5 bases from J; junction bases left unmatched: 6. The DNA for the CDR3 is TGTGCCAGCAGCGTATCCCCTAGCGGGAAGACCGGGGAGCTGTTTTTT. This encodes CASSVSPSGKTGELFF.

This sequence joins TRBV3-1 (or the pseudogene TRBV3-2) and TRBJ2-2; the match to TRBD2 covers 14 bases. Trimming at V came to 3 bases and at J to 6 bases, leaving 12 bases not matched to a gene. CDR1 is LGHDT and CDR2 is YNNKEL in the germline V gene (reference sequence). The CDR3 runs 19 residues. CDR3 residues: CASSHGGLAGGLSAGELFF. Here the CDR3 DNA reads TGTGCCAGCAGCCACGGCGGACTAGCGGGAGGATTAAGCGCCGGGGAGCTGTTTTTT.

This clone was found a few times. The rearrangement links TRBV9 to TRBJ1-6; no definite D call. The germline gives CDR1 SGDLS, CDR2 YYNGEE. The length of the CDR3 is 17 residues. V was trimmed by 0 bases and J by 6 bases, leaving 16 bases between them. CDR3 DNA sequence: TGTGCCAGCAGCGTAGCTACGGCAGGTCTTTTTAATTCACCCCTCCACTTT. It is translated as CASSVATAGLFNSPLHF.

The V and J genes are TRBV7-9 and TRBJ2-1; TRBD2 is a possible D gene (6 bases). Per germline, CDR1 SEHNR and CDR2 FQNEAQ (reference sequence). The CDR3 is 13 amino acids. Deletions cut 3 bases from V and 10 bases from J, with 13 bases between. The CDR3 sequence is CASSFPGVREQFF. The CDR3, as DNA: TGTGCCAGCAGCTTTCCGGGAGTCCGCGAGCAGTTCTTC.

J is TRBJ2-7 and V is TRBV6-6, with TRBD1 identical over 11 bases. CDR1 and CDR2 from the germline V gene are MNHNY and SVGAGI (reference sequence). The CDR3 runs 17 residues. V lost 5 bases and J lost 6; bases outside the gene matches: 15. The CDR3 sequence is CASSPGQGVSLSAEQYF. The CDR3 DNA sequence: TGTGCCAGCAGTCCGGGACAGGGGGTGAGTCTATCCGCCGAGCAGTACTTC.

J is TRBJ2-7 and V is TRBV10-2; D is uncertain. Germline lookup yields CDR1 WSHSY and CDR2 SAAADI. This CDR3 region has 12 residues. Trimming took off 4 bases at V and 2 bases at J, with 6 bases between the two ends. As DNA, the CDR3 is TGCGCCAGCAGTGTTGCGGCCTACGAGCAGTACTTC. This codes for CASSVAAYEQYF.

The chain couples TRBV7-3 to TRBJ2-1; TRBD1 aligns across 11 bases. The CDR3 has 15 amino acids. Germline loops: CDR1 SGHTA, CDR2 FQGTGA. V shed 4 bases, J shed 6 bases, and the junction held 5 bases outside the gene matches. The CDR3 DNA reads TGTGCCAGCAGCTATGCCGGGACAGGGGGCAATGAGCAGTTCTTC. Translated: CASSYAGTGGNEQFF.

The chain combines TRBV5-1 with TRBJ1-2; D is uncertain. V was trimmed by 3 bases and J by 2 bases, leaving 8 bases between them. The CDR3 extends over 13 amino acids. Per the germline V gene, CDR1 is SGHRS and CDR2 is YFSETQ. For the CDR3, the DNA is TGCGCCAGCAGCTCCGACAACAACTATGGCTACACCTTC. It translates to CASSSDNNYGYTF.

The rearrangement uses TRBV6-1 and TRBJ2-3; D perhaps matches TRBD2 (6 bases). The CDR3 has 15 residues. V shed 1 base and J shed 8 bases, with 16 bases lying between them. Germline V CDR1 and CDR2: MNHNS, SASEGT. The CDR3 DNA is TGTGCCAGCAGTGAAGAGGCGGGGTCCGGAGGTACGCAGTATTTT. It codes for CASSEEAGSGGTQYF.

In its sample, this clone was seen once. This chain uses TRBV19 with TRBJ1-5, with a tentative D call TRBD1 (6 bases). Trimming removed 7 bases from V and 4 bases from J, with 17 bases in between. Germline V gene sequence: CDR1 LNHDA, CDR2 SQIVND (reference sequence). This CDR3 has 15 residues. CDR3 amino acids: CASTVGGQQNQPQHF. In DNA, the CDR3 is TGTGCCAGTACCGTTGGAGGACAGCAGAATCAGCCCCAGCATTTT.

The V call is TRBV6-5, the J call TRBJ1-3; D may be TRBD1 (5 bases). The CDR3 is 14 residues long. V was shortened by 4 bases and J by 0 bases, with 7 bases between the two germline ends. Germline V gene data show CDR1 as MNHEY and CDR2 as SVGAGI. CDR3 loop: CASSSQGSGNTIYF. The CDR3 DNA reads TGTGCCAGCAGTTCCCAGGGCTCTGGAAACACCATATATTTT.

This rearrangement joins TRBV9 to TRBJ1-6; D is unclear. The CDR3 loop spans 14 amino acids. V was pared by 4 bases and J by 7 bases, with 12 bases between. Germline V gene data show CDR1 as SGDLS and CDR2 as YYNGEE. CDR3 protein: CASSFLQRNSPLHF. The DNA of the CDR3 is TGTGCCAGCAGCTTCTTACAGAGAAATTCACCCCTCCACTTT.